This T cell receptor beta chain was identified during a study of molecular identifiers for immune sequencing clone quantification. Study background: The replicates split RNA from around 18,000 or 91,000 naive CD8 cells five ways and sequenced four.

This clonotype was seen a few times. Its antigen is not known. Losses at the gene ends were 3 bases for V and 9 bases for J; bases not matched to a gene: 9. Germline CDR1 and CDR2: LNHDA and SQIVND (reference sequence). The CDR3 is 16 residues long. Previously described methods and listed TCR primers were used for bulk TCR libraries. TCRdb called the PCR reads again in MiXCR, with one record for every CDR3 protein. The sample has under 600,000 distinct CDR3 sequences, around 25% seen once. General study results and limits: Spiked Jurkat TCR RNA equivalent to one cell reportedly surfaced among some 1 million naive cells. Whereas naive cells kept under 1% of molecules in clones above 20 RNA copies, such clones held over 97% in effectors.

Sample: naive CD8+ T cells from blood, with Jurkat cell RNA spiked in. Subset specified: FACS-sorted CD8+CD4-CCR7+CD45RA+ naive T cells. The chain employs TRBV19 and TRBJ2-1, with 12 positions matching TRBD2. This TCR came from a human donor in good health. Some libraries in this study had Jurkat cell RNA spiked in. Here the CDR3 DNA reads TGTGCCAGTAGTATCGCTCTAGCGGGAGGGCCGAGTGAGCAGTTCTTC. Its protein is CASSIALAGGPSEQFF.